This T cell receptor beta chain was found in a study of response to subunit inactivated influenza vaccine. Germline CDR1 and CDR2: GTSNPN and SVGIG (reference sequence). This CDR3 has 16 amino acids. Trimming cost V 2 bases and J 2 bases; bases outside gene matches: 7. MiXCR, applied by TCRdb to the RT-PCR reads, yields one record per CDR3 protein. The sample lists about 500,000 distinct CDR3 sequences, about 7.2% occurring once. The specimen was PBMCs from blood, collected around 25 months after vaccination. The source is a man between 50 and 69 years old who received an inactivated influenza vaccine. The chain combines TRBV30 with TRBJ2-2, with 8 bases matching TRBD2. This CDR3 reads CAWSTRLAGNTGELFF. CDR3 coding DNA: TGTGCCTGGAGTACCCGCCTAGCGGGTAACACCGGGGAGCTGTTTTTT. Full variable domain (outside the CDR3, taken from reference TRBV30 and TRBJ2-2): SQTIHQWPATLVQPVGSPLSLECTVEGTSNPNLYWYRQAAGRGLQLLFYSVGIGQISSEVPQNLSASRPQDRQFILSSKKLLLSDSGFYLCAWSTRLAGNTGELFFGEGSRLTVL.